This TCR beta chain was sequenced during a study of T-cell memory formation after mild COVID-19. TCRdb processed the 5' RACE reads anew with MiXCR; each CDR3 protein has one entry. The repertoire holds some 290,000 distinct CDR3 sequences, with 15% to 20% as singletons. V was trimmed by 5 bases and J by 4 bases, leaving 11 bases between them. The CDR3 sequence is 12 residues long. CDR1 and CDR2 (germline): DFQATT, SNEGSKA (reference sequence). The sequence derives from a man aged 18-30 years who had mild COVID-19 (a few samples of this study predate the infection). Cell type and time point are not known. The chain combines TRBV20-1 with TRBJ1-2; no reliable D call. Specimen: PBMCs or a T cell subset sorted from them (not recorded which). The CDR3 sequence is CSASGGLYGYTF. The DNA for the CDR3 is TGCAGTGCTTCGGGCGGTCTCTATGGCTACACCTTC.